This T cell receptor (beta chain) stems from a study of blood T cell repertoires in COVID-19. The overall study: PBMCs, B-cell-depleted T cells, or T cells were the source of the cDNA or gDNA that made up the material.

Only in-frame clones appear in the TCRdb table, and some are missing; sequencing was by immunoSEQ multiplex PCR. The data show under 200,000 clones, with 84% seen just once and about 12% held by the top ten. Material: PBMCs or T cells enriched from blood (not recorded which). The TCR originated in a man between 45 and 60 years old who had recovered from COVID-19.

The CDR3 DNA reads TGTGCCAGCAGCTTGGCACAGGGGCATGGCTACACCTTC. Translating gives CASSLAQGHGYTF. This chain links TRBV5-6 with TRBJ1-2; 7 nucleotides agree with TRBD1. Germline V gene data show CDR1 as SGHDT and CDR2 as YYEEEE. There are 13 residues in the CDR3. The V gene end was trimmed by 0 bases and the J gene end by 6 bases; junction bases not matched to a gene: 2.